What follows describes a single TCR beta chain. Its specificity is unknown. The source of the sample is a study of EBV T-cell therapy then PD-1 blockade in nasopharyngeal carcinoma. Treatment described: AdE1-LMPpoly-expanded autologous EBV-specific T-cell therapy followed by anti-PD-1 nivolumab. Assay: immunoSEQ multiplex PCR; the TCRdb copy retains only in-frame clones and omits some. The sample has roughly 20,000 clones, less than 90% seen once. The sequence came from a man aged 40-49 years with nasopharyngeal carcinoma. The source material was CD8+ T cells from blood, sampled at approximately day 30 from a patient whose treatment included autologous EBV-specific T cells and nivolumab.

CDR3 region: CASSSGQTEAFF. The CDR3 DNA follows: TGTGCCAGCAGCTCGGGACAGACTGAAGCTTTCTTT. This chain joins TRBV7-6 and TRBJ1-1, with 7 bases that match TRBD1. The CDR3 has 12 residues. J lost 5 bases, V lost 4 bases, and 1 base had no gene match. Germline assignment: CDR1 SGHVS and CDR2 FNYEAQ.